This T cell receptor beta chain emerged from a study of cytomegalovirus exposure and HLA in healthy donors. The overall study: In a previous analysis, 110 million or so unique TCR beta sequences were found from 150 million to 200 million T cells.

This clone was recorded a few times. Its matching antigen is unknown. V lost 2 bases, J lost 2 bases, and 15 bases lay in between. This CDR3 comprises 16 residues. Germline-derived CDR1 and CDR2 are SGHRS and YFSETQ. Findings and caveats of the study: Earlier results showed most TCR beta V segments being productive about 90% or about 30% of the time. In a later analysis, parvovirus B19, influenza, CMV and Epstein-Barr virus appeared linked to several top co-occurrence clusters.

PCR amplification relied on 60 Vbeta primers (plus 13 Jbeta primers). TCRdb's copy holds only in-frame clones and misses some; the assay was immunoSEQ multiplex PCR. Counted here are about 140,000 clones, 82% occurring once; the ten biggest clones make up roughly 9.7%. The sequencing sample was made of PBMCs. J is TRBJ2-3 and V is TRBV5-1; a possible D gene is TRBD2 (7 bases). This clonotype was obtained from a woman aged 55-69 years in good health and CMV-seropositive. CDR3 sequence reads: CASSFINGGLTDTQYF. The CDR3, as DNA: TGCGCCAGCAGCTTTATAAACGGGGGGCTCACAGATACGCAGTATTTT.